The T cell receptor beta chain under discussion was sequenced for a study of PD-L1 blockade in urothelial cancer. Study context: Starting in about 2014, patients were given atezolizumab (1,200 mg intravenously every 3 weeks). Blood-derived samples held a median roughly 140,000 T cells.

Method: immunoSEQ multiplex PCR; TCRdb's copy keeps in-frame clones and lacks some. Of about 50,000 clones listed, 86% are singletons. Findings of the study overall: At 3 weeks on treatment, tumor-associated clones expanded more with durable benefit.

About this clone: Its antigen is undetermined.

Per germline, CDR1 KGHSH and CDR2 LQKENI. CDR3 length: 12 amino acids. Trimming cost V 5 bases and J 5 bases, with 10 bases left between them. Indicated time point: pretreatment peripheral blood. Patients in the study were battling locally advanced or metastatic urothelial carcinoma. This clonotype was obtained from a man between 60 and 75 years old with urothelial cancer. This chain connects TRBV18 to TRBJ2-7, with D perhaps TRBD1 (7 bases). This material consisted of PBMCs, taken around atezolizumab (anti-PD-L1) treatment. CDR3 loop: CASSAGGNEQYF. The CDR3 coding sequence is TGTGCCAGCTCAGCAGGGGGGAACGAGCAGTACTTC.